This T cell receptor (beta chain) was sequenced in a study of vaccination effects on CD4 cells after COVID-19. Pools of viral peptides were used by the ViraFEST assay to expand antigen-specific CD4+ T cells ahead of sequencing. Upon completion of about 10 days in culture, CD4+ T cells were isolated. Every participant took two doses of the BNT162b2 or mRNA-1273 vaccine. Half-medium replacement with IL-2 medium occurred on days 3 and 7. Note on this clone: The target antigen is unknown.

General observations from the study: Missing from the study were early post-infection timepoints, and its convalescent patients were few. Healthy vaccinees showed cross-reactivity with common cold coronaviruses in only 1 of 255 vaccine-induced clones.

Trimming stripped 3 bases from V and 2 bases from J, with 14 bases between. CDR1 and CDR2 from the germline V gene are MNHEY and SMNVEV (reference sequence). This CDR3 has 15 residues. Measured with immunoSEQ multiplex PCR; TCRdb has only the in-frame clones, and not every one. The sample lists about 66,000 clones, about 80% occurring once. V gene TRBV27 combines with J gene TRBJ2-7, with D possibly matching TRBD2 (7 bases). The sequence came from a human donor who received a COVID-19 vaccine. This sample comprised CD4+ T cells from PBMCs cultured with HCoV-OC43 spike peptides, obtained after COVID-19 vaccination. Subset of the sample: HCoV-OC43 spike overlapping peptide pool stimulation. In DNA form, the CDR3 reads TGTGCCAGCAGTTTTTCCGGGGGGCCCCCCTACGAGCAGTACGTC. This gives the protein CASSFSGGPPYEQYV.